Shown below are 6 T cell receptor beta chains from a single sample sequenced in a study of T cell responses to AZD1222 COVID-19 vaccine. Measured with immunoSEQ multiplex PCR; TCRdb has only the in-frame clones, and not every one. The table shows fewer than 90,000 clones, with roughly 87% occurring only once. The sequencing used peripheral blood, collected on day 0 of AZD1222 vaccination. The source is an adult in good health.

The gene calls are TRBV2 and TRBJ1-4, with a tentative D call TRBD1 (6 bases). CDR1 is SNHLY and CDR2 is FYNNEI in the germline V gene. V lost 2 bases, J lost 8 bases, and 12 bases lay in between. The CDR3 has 14 amino acids. The CDR3 sequence: CASSERGAGEKLFF. Here the CDR3 DNA reads TGTGCCAGCAGTGAAAGGGGGGCCGGGGAAAAACTGTTTTTT.

The chain has TRBV29-1 and TRBJ2-7; perhaps TRBD2 as D (6 bases). Germline CDR1 is SQVTM and CDR2 is ANQGSEA. This CDR3 region has 13 residues. Trimming removed 1 base at V and 2 bases at J, with 9 bases between. The CDR3 loop is CSVEGREAYEQYF. CDR3 nucleotide sequence: TGCAGCGTTGAAGGGCGGGAAGCCTACGAGCAGTACTTC.

V gene TRBV29-1 combines with J gene TRBJ2-2; D uncertain. V lost 1 base and J 0 bases, leaving 9 bases between the germline ends. The CDR3 has 15 residues. Germline V gene data show CDR1 as SQVTM and CDR2 as ANQGSEA. This CDR3 reads CSVEVRPSNTGELFF. In DNA, the CDR3 is TGCAGCGTTGAAGTAAGGCCTTCGAACACCGGGGAGCTGTTTTTT.

The chain employs TRBV3-1 (or the pseudogene TRBV3-2) and TRBJ1-6; unclear D gene. V lost 0 bases and J lost 5, with 8 bases in between. The CDR3 covers 15 residues. CDR1 LGHDT and CDR2 YNNKEL come from the germline V gene (reference sequence). CDR3 amino acids: CASSQESRNNSPLHF. In DNA, the CDR3 is TGTGCCAGCAGCCAAGAATCACGGAATAATTCACCCCTCCACTTT.

For the CDR3, the DNA is TGCGCCAGCAGCTCGGACCTCAGTGTGGAGCAGTACTTC. Its protein is CASSSDLSVEQYF. The chain joins TRBV5-1 to TRBJ2-7; D is uncertain. The CDR3 length is 13 residues. Trimming removed 3 bases from V and 7 bases from J, with 14 bases in between. Germline values: CDR1 SGHRS, CDR2 YFSETQ.

The chain links TRBV10-1 to TRBJ1-4, with a weak D call TRBD1 (5 bases). The length of the CDR3 is 15 residues. Trimming stripped 7 bases from V and 2 bases from J, with 14 bases between. Germline assignment: CDR1 WNHNN and CDR2 SYGVQD (reference sequence). The CDR3, as DNA: TGCGCCAGCACCGAGGTTGGGGGGACTAATGAAAAACTGTTTTTT. This codes for CASTEVGGTNEKLFF.